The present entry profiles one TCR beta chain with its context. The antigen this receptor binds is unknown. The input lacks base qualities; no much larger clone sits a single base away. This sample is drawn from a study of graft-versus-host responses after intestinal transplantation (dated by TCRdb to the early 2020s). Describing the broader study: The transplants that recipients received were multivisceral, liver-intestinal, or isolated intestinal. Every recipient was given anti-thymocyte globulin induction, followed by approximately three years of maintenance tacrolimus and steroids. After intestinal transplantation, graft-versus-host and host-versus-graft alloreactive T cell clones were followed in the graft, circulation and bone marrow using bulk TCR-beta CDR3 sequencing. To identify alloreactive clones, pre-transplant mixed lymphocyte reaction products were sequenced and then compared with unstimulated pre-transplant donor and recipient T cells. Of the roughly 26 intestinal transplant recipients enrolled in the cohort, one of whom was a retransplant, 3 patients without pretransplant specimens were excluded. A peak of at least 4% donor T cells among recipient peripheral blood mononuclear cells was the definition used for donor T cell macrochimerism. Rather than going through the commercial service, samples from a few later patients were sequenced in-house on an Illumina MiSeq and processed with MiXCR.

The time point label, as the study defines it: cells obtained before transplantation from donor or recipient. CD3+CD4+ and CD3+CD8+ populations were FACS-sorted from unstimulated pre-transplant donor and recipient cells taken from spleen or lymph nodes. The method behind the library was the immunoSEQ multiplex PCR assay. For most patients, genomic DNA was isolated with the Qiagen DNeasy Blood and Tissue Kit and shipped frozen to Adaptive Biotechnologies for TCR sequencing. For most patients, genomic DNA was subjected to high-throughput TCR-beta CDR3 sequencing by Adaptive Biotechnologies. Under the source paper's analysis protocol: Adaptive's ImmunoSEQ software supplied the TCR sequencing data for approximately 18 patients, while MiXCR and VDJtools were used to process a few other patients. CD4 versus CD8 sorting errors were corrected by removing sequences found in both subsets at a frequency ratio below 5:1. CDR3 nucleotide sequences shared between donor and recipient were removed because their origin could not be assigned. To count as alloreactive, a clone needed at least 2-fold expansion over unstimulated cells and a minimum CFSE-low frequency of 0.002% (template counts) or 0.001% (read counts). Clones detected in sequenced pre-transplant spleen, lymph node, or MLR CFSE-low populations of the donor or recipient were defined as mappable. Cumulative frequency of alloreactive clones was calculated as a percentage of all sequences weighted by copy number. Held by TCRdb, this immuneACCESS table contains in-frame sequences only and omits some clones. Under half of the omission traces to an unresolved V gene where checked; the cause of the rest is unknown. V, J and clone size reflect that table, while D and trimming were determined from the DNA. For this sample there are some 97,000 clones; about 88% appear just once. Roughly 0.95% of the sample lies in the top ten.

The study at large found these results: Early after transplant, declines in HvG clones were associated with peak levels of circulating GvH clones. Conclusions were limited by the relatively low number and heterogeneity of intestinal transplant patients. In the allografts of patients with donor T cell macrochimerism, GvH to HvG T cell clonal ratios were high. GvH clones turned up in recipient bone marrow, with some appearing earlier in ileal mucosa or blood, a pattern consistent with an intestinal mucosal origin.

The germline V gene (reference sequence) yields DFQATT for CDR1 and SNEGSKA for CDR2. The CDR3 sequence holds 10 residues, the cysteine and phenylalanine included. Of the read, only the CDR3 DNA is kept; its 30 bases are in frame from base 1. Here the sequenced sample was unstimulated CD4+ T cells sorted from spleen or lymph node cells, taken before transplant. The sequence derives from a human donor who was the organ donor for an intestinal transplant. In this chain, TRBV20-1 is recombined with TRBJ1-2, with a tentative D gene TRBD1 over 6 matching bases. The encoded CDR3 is CRTGRDGYTF. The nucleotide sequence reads TGCAGAACAGGGCGAGATGGCTACACCTTC.